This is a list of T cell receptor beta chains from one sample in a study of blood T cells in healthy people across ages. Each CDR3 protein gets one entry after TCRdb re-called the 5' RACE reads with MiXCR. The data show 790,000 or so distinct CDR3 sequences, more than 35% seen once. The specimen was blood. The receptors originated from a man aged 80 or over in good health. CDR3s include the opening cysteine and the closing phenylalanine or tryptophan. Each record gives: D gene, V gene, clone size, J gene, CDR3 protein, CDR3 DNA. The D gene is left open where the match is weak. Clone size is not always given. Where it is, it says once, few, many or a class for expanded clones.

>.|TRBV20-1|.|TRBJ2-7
CSATWDGSYEQYF
TGCAGTGCTACCTGGGACGGCTCCTACGAGCAGTACTTC
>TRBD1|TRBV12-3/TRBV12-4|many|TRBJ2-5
CASSFEGQNQETQYF
TGTGCCAGCAGTTTTGAGGGACAGAACCAAGAGACCCAGTACTTC
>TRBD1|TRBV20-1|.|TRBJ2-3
CSAARDRADTQYF
TGCAGTGCAGCCCGGGACAGGGCAGATACGCAGTATTTT
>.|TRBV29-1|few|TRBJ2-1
CSVEDRVSGNEQFF
TGCAGCGTTGAAGATCGGGTTAGCGGCAATGAGCAGTTCTTC
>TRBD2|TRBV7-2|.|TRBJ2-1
CASSRQAGGPPYNEQFF
TGTGCCAGCAGCCGTCAGGCGGGAGGGCCCCCCTACAATGAGCAGTTCTTC
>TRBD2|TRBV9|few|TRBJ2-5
CASSVGLAAQETQYF
TGTGCCAGCAGCGTAGGACTAGCGGCCCAAGAGACCCAGTACTTC
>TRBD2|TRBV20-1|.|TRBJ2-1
CSAGAIAGGYNEQFF
TGCAGTGCTGGGGCTATAGCGGGAGGGTACAATGAGCAGTTCTTC
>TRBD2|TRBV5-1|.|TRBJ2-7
CASSSKREGPYEQYF
TGCGCCAGCAGCTCAAAGCGGGAGGGCCCCTACGAGCAGTACTTC
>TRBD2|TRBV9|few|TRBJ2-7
CASSVGSGGAYEQYF
TGTGCCAGCAGCGTAGGTAGCGGGGGAGCCTACGAGCAGTACTTC
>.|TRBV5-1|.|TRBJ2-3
CASTLGGAFTDTQYF
TGCGCCAGCACCCTGGGGGGGGCCTTCACAGATACGCAGTATTTT
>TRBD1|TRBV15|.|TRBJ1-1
CATRNLTGVGEAFF
TGTGCCACCAGGAATCTGACAGGGGTGGGGGAAGCTTTCTTT
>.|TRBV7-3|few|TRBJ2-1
CASSKLGPGHNEQFF
TGTGCCAGCAGCAAACTAGGGCCCGGACACAATGAGCAGTTCTTC
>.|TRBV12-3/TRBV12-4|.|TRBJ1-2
CASSQGRPLHDGYTF
TGTGCCAGCAGTCAGGGACGCCCCTTACACGATGGCTACACCTTC
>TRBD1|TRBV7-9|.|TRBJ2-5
CSSSRGLETQYF
TGTTCCAGCAGCAGGGGGTTGGAGACCCAGTACTTC
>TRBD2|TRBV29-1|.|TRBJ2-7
CSVGPAGVHEQYF
TGCAGCGTTGGCCCAGCGGGAGTTCACGAGCAGTACTTC
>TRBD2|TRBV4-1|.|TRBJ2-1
CASSPQYGTSAGNEQFF
TGCGCCAGCAGCCCTCAGTACGGGACTAGCGCTGGCAATGAGCAGTTCTTC
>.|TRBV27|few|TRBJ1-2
CASRQQGDYGYTF
TGTGCCAGCAGGCAACAGGGAGACTATGGCTACACCTTC
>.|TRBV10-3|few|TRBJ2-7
CAISGTWGREKDEQYF
TGTGCCATCAGTGGGACCTGGGGGCGGGAGAAAGACGAGCAGTACTTC
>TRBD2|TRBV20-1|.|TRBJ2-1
CSARDLLAGPYNEQFF
TGCAGTGCCCGAGACCTTCTAGCGGGTCCCTACAATGAGCAGTTCTTC
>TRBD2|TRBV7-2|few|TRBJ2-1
CASSTTSANSYNEQFF
TGTGCCAGCAGCACAACTAGCGCCAACTCCTACAATGAGCAGTTCTTC
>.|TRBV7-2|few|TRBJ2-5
CASSLNGIAETQYF
TGTGCCAGCAGCTTAAACGGGATAGCGGAGACCCAGTACTTC
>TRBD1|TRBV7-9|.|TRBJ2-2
CASSSPKDRAINTGELFF
TGTGCCAGCAGCTCTCCTAAAGACAGGGCAATAAACACCGGGGAGCTGTTTTTT
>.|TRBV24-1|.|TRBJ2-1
CATSDPGLSQFF
TGTGCCACCAGTGACCCAGGACTTAGCCAGTTCTTC
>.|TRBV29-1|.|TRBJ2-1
CSAGDFYEQFF
TGCAGCGCTGGGGACTTCTACGAGCAGTTCTTC
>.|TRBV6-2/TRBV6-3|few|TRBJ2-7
CASSYQTPYEQYF
TGTGCCAGCAGTTACCAAACCCCCTACGAGCAGTACTTC
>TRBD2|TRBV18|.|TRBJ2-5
CASSIAGNNEQYF
TGTGCCAGCTCGATAGCGGGGAACAATGAGCAGTACTTC
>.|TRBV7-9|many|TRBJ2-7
CASSLGPNSEQYF
TGTGCCAGCAGCTTAGGACCTAACTCGGAGCAGTACTTC
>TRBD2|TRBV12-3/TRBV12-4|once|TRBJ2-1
CASSPGGGQETQFF
TGTGCCAGCAGTCCGGGGGGGGGCCAGGAGACCCAGTTCTTC
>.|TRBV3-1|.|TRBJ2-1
CASSQVDSPSKEQFF
TGTGCCAGCAGCCAGGTTGACTCCCCCAGTAAGGAGCAGTTCTTC
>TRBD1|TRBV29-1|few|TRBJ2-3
CSAKRGTGGADTQYF
TGCAGCGCCAAGAGGGGGACAGGAGGCGCAGATACGCAGTATTTT
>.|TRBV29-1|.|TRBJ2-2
CSCSGLGVTGELFF
TGCAGCTGCTCTGGGCTAGGCGTCACCGGGGAGCTGTTTTTT
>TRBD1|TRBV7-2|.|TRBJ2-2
CASSWTGLENTGELFF
TGTGCCAGCAGCTGGACAGGCCTCGAGAACACCGGGGAGCTGTTTTTT
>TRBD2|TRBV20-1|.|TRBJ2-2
CSARGGTSGLSGELFF
TGCAGTGCTAGAGGTGGGACTAGCGGACTTTCCGGGGAGCTGTTTTTT
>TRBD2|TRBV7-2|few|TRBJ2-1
CASSPTSGRRDNEQFF
TGTGCCAGCAGCCCGACGAGCGGGAGGAGAGACAATGAGCAGTTCTTC
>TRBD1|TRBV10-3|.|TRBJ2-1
CAIRQGSENEQFF
TGTGCCATCCGACAGGGTAGTGAGAATGAGCAGTTCTTC
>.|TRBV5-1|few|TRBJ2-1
CASSIERAAYNEQFF
TGCGCCAGCAGCATAGAGCGTGCCGCCTACAATGAGCAGTTCTTC
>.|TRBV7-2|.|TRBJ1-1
CASSATPMNTEAFF
TGTGCCAGCAGCGCGACTCCTATGAACACTGAAGCTTTCTTT
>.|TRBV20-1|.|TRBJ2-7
CSARSTRIADPGNEQYF
TGCAGTGCTAGATCTACCCGGATAGCTGATCCCGGGAATGAGCAGTACTTC
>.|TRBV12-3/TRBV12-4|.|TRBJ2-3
CASRVRGDAQYF
TGTGCCAGCAGAGTGAGGGGAGATGCGCAGTATTTT
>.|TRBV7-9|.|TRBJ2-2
CASSSAPPNTGELFF
TGTGCCAGCAGCTCGGCCCCTCCGAACACCGGGGAGCTGTTTTTT
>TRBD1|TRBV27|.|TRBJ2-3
CASRRDRGPSTDTQYF
TGTGCCAGCAGACGGGACAGGGGGCCTAGCACAGATACGCAGTATTTT
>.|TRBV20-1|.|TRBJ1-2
CSARDPAGGRYYGYTF
TGCAGTGCTAGAGATCCCGCCGGGGGTCGGTACTATGGCTACACCTTC
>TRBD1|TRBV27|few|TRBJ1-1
CASSPLSGTAMNTEAFF
TGTGCCAGCAGTCCCCTATCCGGGACAGCCATGAACACTGAAGCTTTCTTT
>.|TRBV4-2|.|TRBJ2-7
CASSQDRHSGYEQYF
TGTGCCAGCAGCCAAGATCGACACTCCGGGTACGAGCAGTACTTC
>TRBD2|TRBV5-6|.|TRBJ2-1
CASSKIAGVGQETQFF
TGTGCCAGCAGCAAAATAGCGGGAGTGGGGCAAGAGACCCAGTTCTTC
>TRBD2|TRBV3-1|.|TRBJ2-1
CASSQDSLERGDHNEQFF
TGTGCCAGCAGCCAAGATAGCCTAGAGCGGGGGGATCACAATGAGCAGTTCTTC
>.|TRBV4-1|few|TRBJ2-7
CASSQDHVGRDEQYF
TGCGCCAGCAGCCAAGATCACGTTGGGCGGGACGAGCAGTACTTC
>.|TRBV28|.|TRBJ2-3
CASSSPPDLTDTQYF
TGTGCCAGCAGTTCTCCCCCGGACCTCACAGATACGCAGTATTTT
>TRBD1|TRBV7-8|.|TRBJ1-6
CASSPTTGVRNSPLHF
TGTGCCAGCAGCCCAACGACAGGGGTTCGGAATTCACCCCTCCACTTT
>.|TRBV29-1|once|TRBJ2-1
CSVLGLTYNEQFF
TGCAGCGTTTTAGGACTCACCTACAATGAGCAGTTCTTC
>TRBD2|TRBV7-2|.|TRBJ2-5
CASSPGTSQETQYF
TGTGCCAGCAGCCCGGGGACTAGCCAAGAGACCCAGTACTTC
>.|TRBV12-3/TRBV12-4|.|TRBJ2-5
CASSAAGKTQYF
TGTGCCAGCAGCGCAGCAGGGAAGACCCAGTACTTC
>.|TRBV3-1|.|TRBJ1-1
CASSQDGWSTEAFF
TGTGCCAGCAGCCAAGATGGGTGGAGCACTGAAGCTTTCTTT
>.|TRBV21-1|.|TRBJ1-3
CASSNPRGKGRSGNTIYF
TGTGCCAGCAGCAACCCCCGGGGCAAGGGCCGCTCTGGAAACACCATATATTTT
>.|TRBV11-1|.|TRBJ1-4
CASSYSRSATNEKLFF
TGTGCCAGCAGCTATAGCCGGAGTGCAACTAATGAAAAACTGTTTTTT
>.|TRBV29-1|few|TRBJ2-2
CSVPGGAGTGELFF
TGCAGCGTTCCGGGGGGCGCTGGCACCGGGGAGCTGTTTTTT
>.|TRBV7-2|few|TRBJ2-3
CASSLQDLSTDTQYF
TGTGCCAGCAGCTTACAGGACTTGAGCACAGATACGCAGTATTTT
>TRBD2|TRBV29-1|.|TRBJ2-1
CSVEGSSGRDSSYNEQFF
TGCAGCGTTGAGGGGTCTAGCGGGAGAGATAGCTCCTACAATGAGCAGTTCTTC
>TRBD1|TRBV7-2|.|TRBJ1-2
CASSAQGQGGYTF
TGTGCCAGCAGCGCCCAGGGACAGGGAGGCTACACCTTC
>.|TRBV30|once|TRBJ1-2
CARGRENYYGCTF
.